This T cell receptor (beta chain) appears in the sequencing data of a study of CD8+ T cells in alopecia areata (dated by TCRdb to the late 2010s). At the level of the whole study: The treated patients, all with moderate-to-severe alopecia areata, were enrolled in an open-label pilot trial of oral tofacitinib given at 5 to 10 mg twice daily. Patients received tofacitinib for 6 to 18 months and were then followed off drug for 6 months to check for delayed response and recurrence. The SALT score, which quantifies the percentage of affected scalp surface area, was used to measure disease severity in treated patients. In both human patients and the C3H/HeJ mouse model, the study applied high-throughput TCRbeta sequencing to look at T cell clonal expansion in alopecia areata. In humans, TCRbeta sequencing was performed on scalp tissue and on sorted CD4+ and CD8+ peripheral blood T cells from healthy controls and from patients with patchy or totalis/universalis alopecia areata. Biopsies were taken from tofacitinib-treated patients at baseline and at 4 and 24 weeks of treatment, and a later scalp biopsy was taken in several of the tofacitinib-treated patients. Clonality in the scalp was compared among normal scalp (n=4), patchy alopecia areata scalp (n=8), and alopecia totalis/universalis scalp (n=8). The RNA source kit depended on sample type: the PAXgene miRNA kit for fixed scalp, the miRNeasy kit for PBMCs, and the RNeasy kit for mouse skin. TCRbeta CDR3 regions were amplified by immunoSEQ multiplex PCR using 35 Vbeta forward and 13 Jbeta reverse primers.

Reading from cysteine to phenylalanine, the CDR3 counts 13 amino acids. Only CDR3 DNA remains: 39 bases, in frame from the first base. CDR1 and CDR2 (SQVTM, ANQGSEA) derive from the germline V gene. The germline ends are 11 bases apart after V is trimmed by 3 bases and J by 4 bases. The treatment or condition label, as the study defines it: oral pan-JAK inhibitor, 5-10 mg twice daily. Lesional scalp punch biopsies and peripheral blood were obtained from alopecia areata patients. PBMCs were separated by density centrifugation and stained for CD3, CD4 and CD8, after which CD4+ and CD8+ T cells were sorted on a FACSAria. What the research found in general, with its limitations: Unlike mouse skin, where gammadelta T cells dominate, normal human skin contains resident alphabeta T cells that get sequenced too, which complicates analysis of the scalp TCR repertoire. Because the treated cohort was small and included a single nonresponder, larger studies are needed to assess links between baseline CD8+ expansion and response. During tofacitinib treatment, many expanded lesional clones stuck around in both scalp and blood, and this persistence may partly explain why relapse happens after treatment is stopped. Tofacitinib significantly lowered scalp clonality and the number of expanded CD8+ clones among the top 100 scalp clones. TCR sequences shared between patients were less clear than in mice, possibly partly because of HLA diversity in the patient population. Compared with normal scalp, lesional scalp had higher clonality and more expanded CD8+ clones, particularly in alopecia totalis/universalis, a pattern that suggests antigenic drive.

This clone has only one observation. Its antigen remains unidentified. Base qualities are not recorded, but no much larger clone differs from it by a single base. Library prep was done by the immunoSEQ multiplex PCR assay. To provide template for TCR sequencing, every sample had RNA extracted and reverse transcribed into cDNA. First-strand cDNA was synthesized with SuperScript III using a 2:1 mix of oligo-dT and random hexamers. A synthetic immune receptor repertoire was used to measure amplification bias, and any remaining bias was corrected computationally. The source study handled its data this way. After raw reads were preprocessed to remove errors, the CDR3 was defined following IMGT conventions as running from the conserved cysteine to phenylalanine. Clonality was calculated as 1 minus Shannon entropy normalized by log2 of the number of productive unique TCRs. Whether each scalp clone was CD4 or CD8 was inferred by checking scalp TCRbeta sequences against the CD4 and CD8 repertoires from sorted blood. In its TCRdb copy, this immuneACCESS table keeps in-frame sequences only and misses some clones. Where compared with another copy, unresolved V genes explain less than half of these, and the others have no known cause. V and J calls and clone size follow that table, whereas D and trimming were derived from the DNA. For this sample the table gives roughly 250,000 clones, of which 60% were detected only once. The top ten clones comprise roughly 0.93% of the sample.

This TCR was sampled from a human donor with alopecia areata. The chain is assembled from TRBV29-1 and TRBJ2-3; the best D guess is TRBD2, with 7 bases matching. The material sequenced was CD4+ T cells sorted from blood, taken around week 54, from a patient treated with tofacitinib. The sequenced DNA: TGCAGCGTTGAGTGGGGGGGGCCAGATACGCAGTATTTT. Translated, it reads CSVEWGGPDTQYF.